This TCR beta chain was observed in a study of regulatory T cells in long-lasting Graves disease. Germline CDR1 is SGHAT and CDR2 is FQDESV (reference sequence). V shed 5 bases, J shed 3 bases, and the junction held 5 bases outside the gene matches. The CDR3 is made up of 14 amino acids. Documented time point: newly diagnosed GD, antithyroid drugs for less than 3 months. The TCR library was prepared using RNA isolated from PBMCs. The authors built TCR beta libraries using iRepertoire HTBI primers and Arm-PCR of CDR3 regions. TCRdb re-called the multiplex PCR reads with MiXCR, one entry per CDR3 protein. This sample has 530,000 or so distinct CDR3 sequences; approximately 15% occur once, and the top ten carry more than 8.5%. This clonotype appeared many times. The data also belong to a second study, concerning T cells in Graves' hyperthyroidism and ophthalmopathy.

This sequence was found in a man younger than 40 with Graves disease. This rearrangement joins TRBV11-1 to TRBJ2-7, with 9 bases identical to TRBD2. The input for sequencing was peripheral blood mononuclear cells (PBMCs), taken at new diagnosis, from a patient treated with antithyroid drugs. DNA for the CDR3: TGTGCCAGCAGCCCCCGGACTAGCGTCTACGAGCAGTACTTC. It yields the protein CASSPRTSVYEQYF.